This TCR beta chain is from a study of spatial heterogeneity in lung cancer. Whole-study results and caveats: For tumor T cells, estimated coverage reached only approximately 7% (alpha) and 12% to 15% (beta). Counts that tracked tumor mutation counts were those of expanded intratumoral alpha and beta TCRs.

This clonotype rates as medium-sized (0.01 to 0.1%). Its specificity is not known. TCRdb itself ran the 5' RACE reads through MiXCR, one entry per CDR3 protein. Of approximately 8,000 distinct CDR3 sequences in the sample, 8.2% were seen once. Time point specified: sample taken at primary tumor resection. The receptor was derived from a male donor with early-stage non-small cell lung cancer. The sample consisted of lung tumor tissue, taken at surgery.

The CDR3 is CASRGGSVAFF. The CDR3 DNA is TGTGCCAGCAGAGGGGGGAGTGTTGCTTTCTTT. The chain carries TRBV27 and TRBJ1-1; weak D call: TRBD1 (6 bases). CDR3 length equals 11 residues. Trimming shortened V by 6 bases and J by 11 bases, and 13 bases separated the two germline ends. Germline loops: CDR1 MNHEY, CDR2 SMNVEV (reference sequence).